A selection of T cell receptor beta chains follows, all from one sample in a study of blood T cell repertoires in COVID-19. Sequencing used immunoSEQ multiplex PCR; TCRdb keeps in-frame clones, though not all of them. The data contain over 200,000 clones, approximately 86% of them singletons. Sequencing input: peripheral blood. The receptors were sampled from a human donor in a cohort sampled during active COVID-19. CDR3s leave out the opening cysteine and the closing phenylalanine or tryptophan. Each record gives: V gene, J gene, CDR3 protein.

TRBV5-3,TRBJ2-7,ARSLCDRAYEQY
TRBV6-2/TRBV6-3,TRBJ1-2,ASSLGQGQFYGYT
TRBV10-3,TRBJ1-5,AISEPGLGQPNQPQH
TRBV19,TRBJ2-7,ASSPPGQALRQY
TRBV4-3,TRBJ2-4,ASSQDLPLAGYQNIQY
TRBV6-6,TRBJ2-7,ASSYRMGPYEQY
TRBV5-6,TRBJ1-6,ASSFSTGNSPLH
TRBV25-1,TRBJ1-1,ASRSPWTPNTEAF
TRBV7-8,TRBJ2-7,ASSSPDRDEQY
TRBV6-5,TRBJ2-2,ASRGTGYTGELF
TRBV27,TRBJ1-5,ASSLKWGQGNQPQH
TRBV6-2/TRBV6-3,TRBJ2-5,ASSLGPGGLETQY
TRBV28,TRBJ1-1,ASSPPVRDTEAF
TRBV19,TRBJ2-7,ASSFGTGVREVYEQY
TRBV4-1,TRBJ2-7,ASSQGEVGRGPYEQY
TRBV19,TRBJ1-2,ASSLQGYDGYT
TRBV15,TRBJ1-1,ATSSTRGTEAF
TRBV6-2/TRBV6-3,TRBJ1-2,ASSRTDGYT
TRBV4-2,TRBJ2-1,ASSPSGLAGASSSYNEQF
TRBV6-2/TRBV6-3,TRBJ2-7,ASSSARQGAVYEQY
TRBV9,TRBJ1-4,ASSVAGGSEKLF
TRBV27,TRBJ1-2,ASSLSSGSVGYT
TRBV27,TRBJ1-6,ASSAQGGQRNNSPLH
TRBV28,TRBJ1-5,ASRLPQGGQPQH
TRBV27,TRBJ1-2,ASSLGASNYGYT
TRBV11-2,TRBJ2-4,ASSLVQVTGNIQY
TRBV4-1,TRBJ1-2,ASSQGRGGARGYT
TRBV7-8,TRBJ2-7,ASSKTGGSYEQY
TRBV25-1,TRBJ1-4,ASSEYRREIEKLF
TRBV7-6,TRBJ2-5,ASSTSMAGGSETQY
TRBV19,TRBJ1-5,ASTPKLGARGEGQPQH
TRBV7-9,TRBJ2-3,ASNSLTGFHTQY
TRBV12-3/TRBV12-4,TRBJ1-1,ASSFGYSTEAF
TRBV2,TRBJ1-1,ASSATANTEAF
TRBV5-8,TRBJ1-1,ASYRTGMNTEAF
TRBV11-3,TRBJ2-1,ASSRMPASGEQF
TRBV7-2,TRBJ2-1,ASSPRTSEYNEQF